These T cell receptor beta chains were read from a single sample in a study of Ad26.COV2.S vaccination and SARS-CoV-2 variants. The table came from immunoSEQ multiplex PCR; TCRdb's copy has only in-frame clones and leaves some out. The data show roughly 700,000 clones, approximately 88% seen once. The input for sequencing was peripheral blood, taken in a trial of Ad26.COV2.S vaccine versus placebo. These receptors all come from a person between 18 and 65 years old who received the Ad26.COV2.S COVID-19 vaccine or a placebo. Both conserved end residues are part of each CDR3. The D gene is left open where the match is weak. Clone size appears in some rows only: once, few, many, or a class for an expanded clone.

j_gene	abundance	d_gene	v_gene	CDR3nt	CDR3aa
TRBJ2-3	.	TRBD1	TRBV19	TGTGCCACCCTCCCGACAGGGACAGATACGCAGTATTTT	CATLPTGTDTQYF
TRBJ1-6	.	.	TRBV11-2	TGTGCCAGCAGCTTAGGCCATTTCGCAGGGGCAGAAAATAATTCACCCCTCCACTTT	CASSLGHFAGAENNSPLHF
TRBJ2-1	.	.	TRBV4-1	TGCGCCAGCAGCCAAGAAGTACAGGGATACAATGAGCAGTTCTTC	CASSQEVQGYNEQFF
TRBJ2-7	.	.	TRBV6-5	TGTGCCAGCAGTCTCCACGGCGGGCCCTCCTACGAGCAGTACTTC	CASSLHGGPSYEQYF
TRBJ2-7	.	.	TRBV3-1/TRBV3-2	TGTGCCAGCAGCCTGGGACCCCTACCCACCTACGAGCAGTACTTC	CASSLGPLPTYEQYF
TRBJ2-7	.	.	TRBV20-1	TGCAGTGCTAGTCGGGGAGCGACTGGCGAGCAGTACTTC	CSASRGATGEQYF
TRBJ1-3	.	.	TRBV7-2	TGTGCCAGCAGCTTAGGACCGGCCCACTCTGGAAACACCATATATTTT	CASSLGPAHSGNTIYF
TRBJ2-7	.	TRBD2	TRBV7-9	TGTGCCAGCAGCTTAGTTAGCGGGGCCTTCTACGAGCAGTACTTC	CASSLVSGAFYEQYF
TRBJ2-1	.	TRBD2	TRBV6-5	TGTGCCAGCAGTTTATCTAGCGGGAGCTCCTACAATGAGCAGTTCTTC	CASSLSSGSSYNEQFF
TRBJ1-5	.	TRBD1	TRBV7-2	TGTGCCAGCAGCCCCCCGAGACAGGGGGCCCTCAATCAGCCCCAGCATTTT	CASSPPRQGALNQPQHF
TRBJ2-6	.	.	TRBV30	TGTGCCTGGATGGTGTCTGGGGCCAACGTCCTGACTTTC	CAWMVSGANVLTF
TRBJ2-2	.	TRBD1	TRBV4-3	TGCGCCAGCAGCCCGTACAGGGGGTTAAACACCGGGGAGCTGTTTTTT	CASSPYRGLNTGELFF
TRBJ2-3	.	TRBD2	TRBV15	TGTGCCATCGCAGCGGGAGGGCCTGCAGATACGCAGTATTTT	CAIAAGGPADTQYF
TRBJ1-1	.	.	TRBV18	TGTGCCAGCTCACCAGGGTTGGGCACTGAAGCTTTCTTT	CASSPGLGTEAFF
TRBJ2-1	.	TRBD2	TRBV5-4	TGTGCCAGCAGCCGGACTAGCGGGAGGGCCTGGTACAATGAGCAGTTCTTC	CASSRTSGRAWYNEQFF
TRBJ2-7	once	.	TRBV5-6	TGTGCCAGCAGCTTGGATAGGAGAGGCGAGCAGTACTTC	CASSLDRRGEQYF
TRBJ2-3	.	.	TRBV19	TGTGCCAGTAGTATCGGCGGAACTAGCACAGATACGCAGTATTTT	CASSIGGTSTDTQYF
TRBJ1-1	.	.	TRBV5-5	TGTGCCAGCAGCTTGAGGGGACCATCCCTTGAAGCTTTCTTT	CASSLRGPSLEAFF
TRBJ2-1	.	TRBD2	TRBV18	TGTGCCAGCTCACCACGCTCTAGCGGGTCTGGTGAGCAGTTCTTC	CASSPRSSGSGEQFF
TRBJ2-5	.	.	TRBV7-2	TGTGCCAGCAGCTTGGGCCACCAAGAGACCCAGTACTTC	CASSLGHQETQYF
TRBJ1-4	.	.	TRBV5-1	TGCGCCAGCAGCTTGGGACGGAATAATGAAAAACTGTTTTTT	CASSLGRNNEKLFF
TRBJ1-1	.	.	TRBV7-9	TGTGCCAGCAGCTTAGAGGGGGGAGTCACTGAAGCTTTCTTT	CASSLEGGVTEAFF
TRBJ1-5	.	.	TRBV27	TGTGCCAGCAGTTTCAGCAGGGATACTAGCAATCAGCCCCAGCATTTT	CASSFSRDTSNQPQHF
TRBJ2-1	.	TRBD2	TRBV5-1	TGCGCCAGCCGCTCGGTCGCGGGAGGGGCGAATGAGCAGTTCTTC	CASRSVAGGANEQFF
TRBJ2-2	.	.	TRBV18	TGTGCCAGCTCGAGGGGCACGAACACCGGGGAGCTGTTTTTT	CASSRGTNTGELFF
TRBJ2-1	.	.	TRBV5-1	TGCGCCAGCAGCTTCGGCCAGAGCTCCTACAATGAGCAGTTCTTC	CASSFGQSSYNEQFF